The rows below give T cell receptor beta chains drawn from one sample of a study of T cell responses to AZD1222 COVID-19 vaccine. Some clones are missing from TCRdb's copy, which holds only in-frame ones; the method was immunoSEQ multiplex PCR. The sample lists some 84,000 clones; around nine tenths were seen once. The sequenced sample was peripheral blood, obtained 28 days after the second AZD1222 dose. The receptors originated from an adult who received the AZD1222 COVID-19 vaccine. The CDR3 runs from the conserved cysteine through the conserved F or W. D genes are given only for firm matches. Size tells how often a clone was seen (once, few, many) or the class of an expanded clone, and some rows leave it out.

clone size: .
D gene: .
J gene: TRBJ2-7
V gene: TRBV19
CDR3 protein: CASSSQGPYEQYF
CDR3 DNA: TGTGCCAGTAGTAGCCAGGGGCCCTACGAGCAGTACTTC

clone size: once
D gene: .
J gene: TRBJ1-4
V gene: TRBV10-3
CDR3 protein: CAISRGDNEKLFF
CDR3 DNA: TGTGCCATCAGCCGGGGGGATAATGAAAAACTGTTTTTT

clone size: .
D gene: .
J gene: TRBJ1-1
V gene: TRBV2
CDR3 protein: CASTGGIGTEAFF
CDR3 DNA: TGTGCCAGCACTGGAGGGATAGGCACTGAAGCTTTCTTT

clone size: few
D gene: .
J gene: TRBJ2-5
V gene: TRBV7-9
CDR3 protein: CASSLGGEETQYF
CDR3 DNA: TGTGCCAGCAGCTTAGGAGGGGAAGAGACCCAGTACTTC

clone size: few
D gene: .
J gene: TRBJ2-7
V gene: TRBV11-2
CDR3 protein: CASSLDNLVEQYF
CDR3 DNA: TGTGCCAGCAGCTTAGATAACCTGGTCGAGCAGTACTTC

clone size: .
D gene: .
J gene: TRBJ2-1
V gene: TRBV7-3
CDR3 protein: CASSGSTAAFPDNEQFF
CDR3 DNA: TGTGCCAGCAGCGGGAGTACAGCGGCATTCCCCGACAATGAGCAGTTCTTC

clone size: .
D gene: .
J gene: TRBJ1-4
V gene: TRBV5-6
CDR3 protein: CASSATDAIGGEKLFF
CDR3 DNA: TGTGCCAGCAGCGCGACGGACGCCATCGGAGGGGAAAAACTGTTTTTT

clone size: .
D gene: .
J gene: TRBJ1-1
V gene: TRBV18
CDR3 protein: CASSPTTHRNTEAFF
CDR3 DNA: TGTGCCAGCTCACCGACCACACACAGGAACACTGAAGCTTTCTTT

clone size: .
D gene: .
J gene: TRBJ2-3
V gene: TRBV6-5
CDR3 protein: CASHSSSYTQYF
CDR3 DNA: TGTGCCAGCCACTCCAGTTCATATACGCAGTATTTT

clone size: .
D gene: .
J gene: TRBJ1-5
V gene: TRBV3-1/TRBV3-2
CDR3 protein: CASSPGSYQPQHF
CDR3 DNA: TGTGCCAGCAGTCCCGGGAGCTATCAGCCCCAGCATTTT

clone size: .
D gene: .
J gene: TRBJ1-1
V gene: TRBV7-2
CDR3 protein: CASSLPQGTEAFF
CDR3 DNA: TGTGCCAGCAGCTTACCGCAGGGTACTGAAGCTTTCTTT

clone size: .
D gene: TRBD2
J gene: TRBJ2-1
V gene: TRBV5-4
CDR3 protein: CASSPTSGANLYNEQFF
CDR3 DNA: TGTGCCAGCAGTCCTACTAGCGGGGCCAACCTTTACAATGAGCAGTTCTTC

clone size: .
D gene: .
J gene: TRBJ1-3
V gene: TRBV9
CDR3 protein: CASSVGQLYSGNTIYF
CDR3 DNA: TGTGCCAGCAGCGTAGGTCAGCTATACTCTGGAAACACCATATATTTT

clone size: .
D gene: TRBD1
J gene: TRBJ1-4
V gene: TRBV9
CDR3 protein: CASSVGTGTGQFQEKLFF
CDR3 DNA: TGTGCCAGCAGCGTAGGGACGGGGACAGGGCAATTTCAAGAAAAACTGTTTTTT

clone size: .
D gene: TRBD1
J gene: TRBJ2-7
V gene: TRBV11-3
CDR3 protein: CASSHRIDRAPYEQYF
CDR3 DNA: TGTGCCAGCAGCCATCGTATTGACAGGGCTCCCTACGAGCAGTACTTC

clone size: .
D gene: TRBD1
J gene: TRBJ1-2
V gene: TRBV20-1
CDR3 protein: CSASPTGGSGPYGYTF
CDR3 DNA: TGCAGTGCTAGTCCGACAGGGGGCAGCGGGCCCTATGGCTACACCTTC

clone size: .
D gene: .
J gene: TRBJ1-4
V gene: TRBV21-1
CDR3 protein: CAGAGGTTTNEKLFF
CDR3 DNA: TGTGCCGGCGCAGGGGGCACTACAACTAATGAAAAACTGTTTTTT

clone size: .
D gene: .
J gene: TRBJ2-7
V gene: TRBV13
CDR3 protein: CASSFQGPEQYF
CDR3 DNA: TGTGCCAGCAGCTTCCAGGGGCCGGAGCAGTACTTC

clone size: .
D gene: .
J gene: TRBJ1-1
V gene: TRBV7-9
CDR3 protein: CASSLVGGLEAFF
CDR3 DNA: TGTGCCAGCAGCTTAGTAGGGGGACTTGAAGCTTTCTTT

clone size: .
D gene: TRBD1
J gene: TRBJ2-7
V gene: TRBV24-1
CDR3 protein: CATGDRVDGEQYF
CDR3 DNA: TGTGCCACCGGGGACAGGGTGGATGGCGAGCAGTACTTC

clone size: .
D gene: TRBD1
J gene: TRBJ1-1
V gene: TRBV19
CDR3 protein: CASSVSSGTGGRDTEAFF
CDR3 DNA: TGTGCCAGTAGTGTATCATCCGGGACAGGGGGCCGAGACACTGAAGCTTTCTTT

clone size: once
D gene: .
J gene: TRBJ1-5
V gene: TRBV27
CDR3 protein: CASSLNADGSQPQHF
CDR3 DNA: TGTGCCAGCAGTTTAAACGCGGACGGCAGTCAGCCCCAGCATTTT

clone size: .
D gene: TRBD1
J gene: TRBJ2-7
V gene: TRBV19
CDR3 protein: CASSTGTGEGEQYF
CDR3 DNA: TGTGCCAGTTCCACCGGGACAGGGGAAGGCGAGCAGTACTTC

clone size: .
D gene: .
J gene: TRBJ2-7
V gene: TRBV7-6
CDR3 protein: CASSLLGNEQYF
CDR3 DNA: TGTGCCAGCAGCTTACTGGGCAACGAGCAGTACTTC

clone size: few
D gene: .
J gene: TRBJ1-5
V gene: TRBV28
CDR3 protein: CASRGSGTGGNQPQHF
CDR3 DNA: TGTGCCAGCAGGGGATCCGGGACGGGGGGCAATCAGCCCCAGCATTTT

clone size: many
D gene: .
J gene: TRBJ1-6
V gene: TRBV4-3
CDR3 protein: CASSQTRTSLLPLHF
CDR3 DNA: TGCGCCAGCAGCCAAACAAGGACGTCGCTGTTGCCCCTCCACTTT

clone size: .
D gene: TRBD1
J gene: TRBJ2-2
V gene: TRBV7-2
CDR3 protein: CASSFTGGADGELFF
CDR3 DNA: TGTGCCAGCAGCTTTACAGGGGGCGCCGACGGGGAGCTGTTTTTT

clone size: .
D gene: TRBD1
J gene: TRBJ2-7
V gene: TRBV27
CDR3 protein: CASSLPGQGRNEQYF
CDR3 DNA: TGTGCCAGCAGTTTACCCGGACAGGGCAGAAACGAGCAGTACTTC

clone size: .
D gene: .
J gene: TRBJ1-2
V gene: TRBV5-4
CDR3 protein: CASSPTIQVLNYGYTF
CDR3 DNA: TGTGCCAGCAGCCCGACGATACAGGTCCTTAACTATGGCTACACCTTC

clone size: once
D gene: TRBD1
J gene: TRBJ1-3
V gene: TRBV3-1/TRBV3-2
CDR3 protein: CASSRLAGTGIGNTIYF
CDR3 DNA: TGTGCCAGCAGCCGACTCGCGGGGACAGGGATTGGAAACACCATATATTTT

clone size: .
D gene: .
J gene: TRBJ2-3
V gene: TRBV5-1
CDR3 protein: CASSLTGGASTDTQYF
CDR3 DNA: TGCGCCAGCAGCTTAACGGGCGGCGCCTCCACAGATACGCAGTATTTT

clone size: few
D gene: TRBD2
J gene: TRBJ2-5
V gene: TRBV10-2
CDR3 protein: CASSEILGLAGGPQETQYF
CDR3 DNA: TGCGCCAGCAGTGAGATCCTGGGACTAGCGGGGGGCCCACAAGAGACCCAGTACTTC

clone size: .
D gene: TRBD1
J gene: TRBJ2-2
V gene: TRBV5-1
CDR3 protein: CASSLGTGRSGELFF
CDR3 DNA: TGCGCCAGCAGCTTGGGGACAGGGAGGTCCGGGGAGCTGTTTTTT

clone size: .
D gene: .
J gene: TRBJ1-2
V gene: TRBV6-5
CDR3 protein: CASSYSYGYTF
CDR3 DNA: TGTGCCAGCAGTTACTCCTATGGCTACACCTTC

clone size: .
D gene: .
J gene: TRBJ2-3
V gene: TRBV16
CDR3 protein: CASTAGEAVDTQYF
CDR3 DNA: TGTGCCAGCACAGCAGGGGAGGCCGTAGATACGCAGTATTTT

clone size: .
D gene: TRBD1
J gene: TRBJ2-1
V gene: TRBV25-1
CDR3 protein: CASSERPGQGVGNEQFF
CDR3 DNA: TGTGCCAGCAGTGAGCGACCGGGACAGGGGGTAGGCAATGAGCAGTTCTTC

clone size: .
D gene: TRBD1
J gene: TRBJ1-6
V gene: TRBV3-1/TRBV3-2
CDR3 protein: CASSQIYTGDSPLHF
CDR3 DNA: TGTGCCAGCAGCCAAATATATACAGGGGATTCACCCCTCCACTTT

clone size: .
D gene: .
J gene: TRBJ2-7
V gene: TRBV4-3
CDR3 protein: CASSQGGGLGKQYF
CDR3 DNA: TGCGCCAGCAGCCAGGGCGGCGGGTTAGGAAAGCAGTACTTC